This T cell receptor (beta chain) was sequenced for a study of spatial heterogeneity in lung cancer. General observations from the study: Expanded alpha and beta TCR counts within tumors tracked tumor mutation counts.

This clonotype was seen repeatedly, ten times or more. Its antigen remains unidentified. Stated time point: sample taken at primary tumor resection. Trimming pared 2 bases from V and 9 bases from J, leaving 16 bases between. The V gene's germline CDR1 is SGHTA and CDR2 FQGNSA. The CDR3 is 14 residues long. Every cDNA TCR molecule received its own unique molecular identifier. TCRdb called the 5' RACE reads again in MiXCR, with one record for every CDR3 protein. The repertoire holds 20,000 to 25,000 distinct CDR3 sequences, nearly 6.5% seen once, with over 9% in the top ten. This TCR was recovered from a male donor with early-stage non-small cell lung cancer. The V gene is TRBV7-2, the J gene TRBJ1-1; tentative D call: TRBD1 (5 bases). The material was lung tumor tissue, obtained at surgery. The CDR3 DNA is TGTGCCAGCAGCTTAACAACCCCGGGGGGGAAAGCTTTCTTT. Translated, it gives CASSLTTPGGKAFF.